These 21 T cell receptor beta chains were all obtained from the same sample, sequenced in a study of control samples from healthy donors and cancer patients. This table comes from immunoSEQ multiplex PCR, and its TCRdb copy is limited to in-frame clones, with some not included. In the table there are some 130,000 clones, approximately 92% of which are singletons. The sequencing sample was made of blood. These receptors all come from a woman between 45 and 65 years old in good health.

V gene TRBV7-2 combines with J gene TRBJ1-2; 10 bases are shared with TRBD1. The CDR3 has 13 amino acids. V lost 6 bases and J lost 7; bases outside the gene matches: 5. The germline CDR1 and CDR2 sequences are SGHTA and FQGNSA. The CDR3 protein is CASSLTGGLGYTF. CDR3 DNA sequence: TGTGCCAGCAGTTTGACAGGGGGCCTTGGCTACACCTTC.

This chain joins TRBV6-5 and TRBJ2-1; D is ambiguous. The CDR3 length is 16 residues. The germline V gene encodes CDR1 MNHEY and CDR2 SVGAGI. Deletions cut 0 bases from V and 0 bases from J, with 9 bases between. The CDR3 bases are TGTGCCAGCAGTTACTCGAGCCGTAGCTCCTACAATGAGCAGTTCTTC. This gives the protein CASSYSSRSSYNEQFF.

The J gene is TRBJ2-7, the V gene TRBV5-1; a weak D match, TRBD1 (5 bases). This CDR3 is built from 14 residues. Trimming shortened V by 2 bases and J by 4 bases, and 13 bases separated the two germline ends. The germline CDR1 and CDR2 sequences are SGHRS and YFSETQ. The CDR3 bases are TGCGCCAGCAGCTTACAACAACCAGGGTACGAGCAGTACTTC. This encodes CASSLQQPGYEQYF.

CDR3 nucleotides: TGTGCCAGCCAAGGGGTGTTCGGGGGTGCCTACGAGCAGTACTTC. Translated, it gives CASQGVFGGAYEQYF. This chain links TRBV18 with TRBJ2-7, with D possibly TRBD2 on 6 matching bases. Between the trimmed V and J ends, which lost 8 bases and 2 bases, there was a span of 19 bases. This CDR3 region has 15 residues. Germline loops: CDR1 KGHSH, CDR2 LQKENI.

The chain employs TRBV3-1 (or the pseudogene TRBV3-2) and TRBJ2-1, with TRBD2 as a possible D gene (6 bases). This CDR3 comprises 11 residues. The germline V gene has CDR1 LGHDT and CDR2 YNNKEL (reference sequence). The V gene lost 1 base and the J gene lost 13 bases, with 8 bases spanning the gap. CDR3 sequence reads: CASSQGGAQFF. The CDR3 DNA reads as TGTGCCAGCAGCCAAGGCGGGGCACAGTTCTTC.

The table lists this clone with a few counts. This rearrangement joins TRBV6-5 to TRBJ1-1; TRBD1 matches at 7 bases. CDR1 MNHEY and CDR2 SVGAGI come from the germline V gene. The ends lost 2 bases at V and 6 bases at J; junction bases unmatched: 9. This CDR3 comprises 15 residues. The CDR3 reads CASSYGRGQSSEAFF. The CDR3 DNA is TGTGCCAGCAGTTACGGGAGGGGGCAGTCCTCTGAAGCTTTCTTT.

This chain links TRBV11-2 with TRBJ1-1, with a weak D call TRBD1 (5 bases). The CDR3 is 15 residues long. The V gene's germline CDR1 is SGHAT and CDR2 FQNNGV. V dropped 5 bases and J dropped 6 bases, with 19 bases sitting between them. CDR3 protein: CASSDPGTLVSEAFF. The CDR3 region has the DNA TGTGCCAGCAGCGACCCCGGGACCCTGGTTTCTGAAGCTTTCTTT.

The chain has TRBV28 and TRBJ1-2; 9 positions match TRBD1. The trim removed 10 bases at V and 8 bases at J, leaving 11 bases unmatched. This CDR3 comprises 13 residues. Germline V gene sequence: CDR1 MDHEN, CDR2 SYDVKM. CDR3 protein: CATTLWTGVGYTF. The CDR3 DNA reads as TGTGCCACGACACTTTGGACAGGGGTCGGCTACACCTTC.

This CDR3 reads CASTQTVVSYNEQFF. DNA of the CDR3: TGTGCCAGCACTCAGACAGTCGTCTCCTACAATGAGCAGTTCTTC. The J gene is TRBJ2-1, the V gene TRBV6-5; TRBD1 is a possible D gene (5 bases). Trimming took off 7 bases at V and 0 bases at J, with 13 bases between the two ends. The CDR3 has 15 residues. CDR1 and CDR2 (germline): MNHEY, SVGAGI.

The chain employs TRBV6-1 and TRBJ2-3; 10 bases match TRBD2. V lost 3 bases, J lost 2 bases, and 2 bases stayed unmatched. The CDR3 contains 15 residues. CDR1 MNHNS and CDR2 SASEGT come from the germline V gene. In DNA form, the CDR3 reads TGTGCCAGCAGTGAGGGACTAGCGTACACAGATACGCAGTATTTT. Protein product: CASSEGLAYTDTQYF.

A single count supports this clone. This chain uses TRBV29-1 with TRBJ1-3; TRBD1 is a possible D gene (6 bases). V was trimmed by 5 bases and J by 4 bases, leaving 15 bases between them. The CDR3 is 14 amino acids. Germline lookup yields CDR1 SQVTM and CDR2 ANQGSEA. The CDR3 loop reads CSVSVLGGGNTIYF. CDR3 DNA sequence: TGCAGCGTTTCGGTTTTAGGGGGAGGAAACACCATATATTTT.

The chain recombines TRBV5-1 with TRBJ2-5; the D gene is possibly TRBD2 (7 bases). The germline CDR1 and CDR2 sequences are SGHRS and YFSETQ. The V gene lost 0 bases and the J gene lost 5 bases, with 14 bases spanning the gap. There are 15 residues in the CDR3. Written as DNA, the CDR3 is TGCGCCAGCAGCTTGGTTGCGGGGGCCGCCGAGACCCAGTACTTC. Its translation is CASSLVAGAAETQYF.

The gene calls are TRBV5-5 and TRBJ1-2, with TRBD1 matching 10 bases. CDR3 size: 15 residues. J lost 5 bases, V lost 4 bases, and 8 bases had no gene match. Germline CDR1 and CDR2: SGHKS and YYEKEE (reference sequence). CDR3 sequence: CASSPRTGGIYGYTF. DNA of the CDR3: TGTGCCAGCAGCCCCCGGACAGGGGGAATATATGGCTACACCTTC.

The rearrangement uses TRBV7-2 and TRBJ1-1; D is unresolved. The V gene's germline CDR1 is SGHTA and CDR2 FQGNSA. Trimming removed 2 bases at V and 2 bases at J, with 6 bases between. The CDR3 extends over 13 amino acids. The CDR3 nucleotides are TGTGCCAGCAGCTTAACTGCTAACACTGAAGCTTTCTTT. Translating gives CASSLTANTEAFF.

The chain is built from TRBV30 and TRBJ1-3, with a tentative D call TRBD1 (6 bases). V lost 2 bases to trimming and J lost 1 base, with 12 bases between them. Germline assignment: CDR1 GTSNPN and CDR2 SVGIG (reference sequence). CDR3 length equals 15 residues. CDR3 DNA: TGTGCCTGGAGTCGGACAGCCTATTCTGGAAACACCATATATTTT. Its translation is CAWSRTAYSGNTIYF.

This clone occurred many times. The J gene is TRBJ1-1, the V gene TRBV23-1; 9 bases line up with TRBD1. TRBV23-1 is an ORF; its function is uncertain. There are 15 residues in the CDR3. With V trimmed by 6 bases and J by 0 bases, 5 bases remained unmatched. CDR3 in amino acids: CASRYRGLLNTEAFF. DNA for the CDR3: TGCGCCAGCAGATACAGGGGGCTACTGAACACTGAAGCTTTCTTT.

The chain uses TRBV4-1 and TRBJ1-2; the D gene is possibly TRBD1 (5 bases). The CDR3 is 15 residues long. Trimming shortened V by 1 base and J by 3 bases, and 12 bases separated the two germline ends. The germline V gene has CDR1 MGHRA and CDR2 YSYEKL. As DNA, the CDR3 is TGCGCCAGCAGCCAAGTCCCGACAGAGCACTATGGCTACACCTTC. Protein sequence: CASSQVPTEHYGYTF.

The chain carries TRBV5-1 and TRBJ2-7; D is possibly TRBD2 (6 bases). Looked up from germline, CDR1 is SGHRS and CDR2 is YFSETQ. The V and J ends lost 4 bases and 0 bases respectively, with 20 bases between them. This CDR3 contains 17 residues. CDR3 sequence: CASSPVNSGADSYEQYF. The CDR3 nucleotides are TGCGCCAGCAGCCCAGTCAATTCGGGAGCCGACTCCTACGAGCAGTACTTC.

V and J are TRBV7-6 and TRBJ1-5; D not certain. V lost 1 base to trimming and J lost 9 bases, with 10 bases between them. The CDR3 consists of 13 residues. Germline V gene lookup returns CDR1 SGHVS and CDR2 FNYEAQ. CDR3 DNA: TGTGCCAGCAGCTTAGGAAAAATAGGGCCCCAGCATTTT. This translates into CASSLGKIGPQHF.

This CDR3 is CATKSTAGERSPLHF. The CDR3 nucleotides read TGTGCCACCAAATCCACAGCCGGGGAGCGGTCACCCCTCCACTTT. The rearrangement joins TRBV24-1 to TRBJ1-6, with D uncertain. Germline values: CDR1 KGHDR, CDR2 SFDVKD. V lost 8 bases, J lost 10 bases, and 20 bases lay in between. The CDR3 is 15 residues long.

This chain uses TRBV6-1 with TRBJ2-1; D possibly matches TRBD1 or TRBD2 (5 bases each). V lost 3 bases and J lost 6, with 9 bases in between. The length of the CDR3 is 13 residues. Germline loops: CDR1 MNHNS, CDR2 SASEGT. The CDR3 sequence is CASSEGVRNEQFF. The CDR3 coding sequence is TGTGCCAGCAGTGAGGGGGTCCGCAATGAGCAGTTCTTC.